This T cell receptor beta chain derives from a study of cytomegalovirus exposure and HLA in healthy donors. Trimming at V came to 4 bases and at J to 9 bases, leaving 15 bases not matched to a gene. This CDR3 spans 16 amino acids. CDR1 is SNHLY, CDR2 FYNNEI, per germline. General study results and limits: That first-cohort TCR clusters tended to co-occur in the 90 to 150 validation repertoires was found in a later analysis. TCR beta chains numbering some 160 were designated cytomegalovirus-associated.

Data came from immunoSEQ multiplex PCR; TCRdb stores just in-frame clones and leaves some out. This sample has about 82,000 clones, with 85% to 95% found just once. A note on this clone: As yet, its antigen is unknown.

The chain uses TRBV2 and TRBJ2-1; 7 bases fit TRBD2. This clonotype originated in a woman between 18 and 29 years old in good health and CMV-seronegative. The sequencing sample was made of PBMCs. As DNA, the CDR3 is TGTGCCAGCAGTGCCGGCGGGGCGGGAGTCGGAGTTGAGCAGTTCTTC. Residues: CASSAGGAGVGVEQFF.